The following is a TCR beta chain sequence with its context. Its antigen remains unknown. The source of the sample is a study of CD8+ T cells in alopecia areata. The treatment is: oral pan-JAK inhibitor, 5-10 mg twice daily. Following RNA extraction, reverse transcription yielded cDNA that acted as the sequencing template. Repertoires were generated with immunoSEQ multiplex PCR, while TCRdb's copy carries only in-frame clones and drops some. The sample includes about 140,000 clones, roughly 86% of them seen just once. V was trimmed by 3 bases and J by 6 bases, leaving 17 bases between them. There are 16 residues in the CDR3. Germline V lookup: CDR1 MGHRA, CDR2 YSYEKL. Findings and limits, study-wide: Alopecia totalis/universalis scalp especially showed more expanded CD8+ clones than normal scalp. Many expanded lesional clones remained in scalp and blood on tofacitinib.

This TCR was recovered from a human donor with alopecia areata. The sequencing here drew on CD8+ T cells sorted from blood, taken at week 4, from a patient treated with tofacitinib. The V gene is TRBV4-1, the J gene TRBJ2-2; tentative D call: TRBD1 (6 bases). The CDR3 loop reads CASSHLQGQGAGELFF. The CDR3 DNA reads as TGCGCCAGCAGCCACCTCCAGGGGCAGGGTGCCGGGGAGCTGTTTTTT.